The 11 T cell receptor beta chains below all came from one sample that was sequenced in a study of T and B cells in COVID-19 patients. TRB rearrangements were amplified by multiplex PCR with BIOMED2 TRB-A/B primers. One entry per CDR3 protein, called by TCRdb with MiXCR from the multiplex PCR reads. The table has several thousand distinct CDR3 sequences, more than 25% seen once. Blood genomic DNA input for TRB amplification was roughly 230-550 ng. The sample taken for sequencing was blood. These receptors were obtained from a human donor who had recovered from COVID-19.

By its share, this clonotype is medium-sized (0.01 to 0.1%). V and J are TRBV29-1 and TRBJ2-1; D is undetermined. The CDR3 is made up of 13 amino acids. Trimming pared 4 bases from V and 0 bases from J, leaving 7 bases between. CDR1 is SQVTM and CDR2 is ANQGSEA in the germline V gene. For the CDR3, the DNA is TGCAGCGTTGCAGGTTTCTCCTACAATGAGCAGTTCTTC. Translated, it gives CSVAGFSYNEQFF.

Within the sample, this clonotype is medium-sized. The V and J genes are TRBV27 and TRBJ2-1, with TRBD1 as a possible D gene (6 bases). Germline V gene lookup returns CDR1 MNHEY and CDR2 SMNVEV (reference sequence). The length of the CDR3 is 14 residues. Trimming cost V 4 bases and J 4 bases, with 11 bases left between them. CDR3 in amino acids: CASSYRVSYNEQFF. In DNA, the CDR3 is TGTGCCAGCAGTTACAGGGTTTCGTACAATGAGCAGTTCTTC.

This clonotype was counted between two and nine times. J is TRBJ1-5 and V is TRBV6-2 or TRBV6-3, with 7 bases fitting TRBD1. The trim removed 5 bases at V and 8 bases at J, leaving 9 bases unmatched. The CDR3 has 14 residues. Per the germline V gene, CDR1 is MNHEY and CDR2 is SVGEGT. The CDR3 reads CASSQTGVIEPQHF. As DNA, the CDR3 is TGTGCCAGCAGTCAAACAGGGGTCATTGAGCCCCAGCATTTT.

The chain couples TRBV6-1 to TRBJ2-7; 15 bases align to TRBD2. CDR3 length equals 16 residues. Trimming cost V 5 bases and J 3 bases; bases outside gene matches: 5. Looked up from germline, CDR1 is MNHNS and CDR2 is SASEGT. The CDR3 DNA reads as TGTGCCAGCAGTACCGGGACTAGCGGGGGGTACTACGAGCAGTACGTC. Translation: CASSTGTSGGYYEQYV.

The chain couples TRBV27 to TRBJ2-4; 7 bases align to TRBD2. Germline trimming cut 2 bases from V and 1 base from J; bases unmatched to any gene: 5. There are 16 residues in the CDR3. CDR1 is MNHEY, CDR2 SMNVEV, per germline (reference sequence). CDR3 nucleotides: TGTGCCAGCAGTTTAGCTCCTAGCGGCGCCAAAAACATTCAGTACTTC. Protein sequence: CASSLAPSGAKNIQYF.

This clonotype was observed a handful of times. The chain recombines TRBV7-9 with TRBJ1-6; the D gene is possibly TRBD1 (5 bases). Trimming shortened V by 2 bases and J by 0 bases, and 8 bases separated the two germline ends. CDR3 length equals 16 residues. CDR1 and CDR2 (germline): SEHNR, FQNEAQ (reference sequence). CDR3 nucleotides: TGTGCCAGCAGCTTACGAGGGGCCTCCTATAATTCACCCCTCCACTTT. Encoded protein: CASSLRGASYNSPLHF.

At least ten counts were recorded for this clonotype. This chain joins TRBV6-1 and TRBJ2-1, with 7 bases lining up with TRBD1. The germline V gene has CDR1 MNHNS and CDR2 SASEGT. Unmatched junction bases numbered 10, after V lost 4 bases and J lost 4 bases. The CDR3 covers 16 residues. DNA for the CDR3: TGTGCCAGCAGTGGAGGAATGAGGGGGCTGTACAATGAGCAGTTCTTC. Encoded protein: CASSGGMRGLYNEQFF.

This clonotype showed up many times. The chain links TRBV6-6 to TRBJ2-3; TRBD1 aligns across 8 bases. Germline trimming cut 7 bases from V and 3 bases from J; bases unmatched to any gene: 9. Germline assignment: CDR1 MNHNY and CDR2 SVGAGI (reference sequence). CDR3 length: 15 amino acids. The CDR3 sequence: CASKLHRGWTDTQYF. The CDR3 DNA follows: TGTGCCAGCAAACTCCACAGGGGGTGGACAGATACGCAGTATTTT.

This clonotype is classed as medium-sized. The V gene is TRBV6-1, the J gene TRBJ2-7; a possible D gene is TRBD1 (6 bases). Germline loops: CDR1 MNHNS, CDR2 SASEGT. CDR3 size: 14 residues. Trimming took off 3 bases at V and 6 bases at J, with 15 bases between the two ends. CDR3 DNA sequence: TGTGCCAGCAGTGACCGGGACACATTCTCCGAGCAGTACTTC. Residues: CASSDRDTFSEQYF.

The chain employs TRBV30 and TRBJ1-2, with D perhaps TRBD1 (5 bases). The CDR3 loop spans 13 amino acids. V gave up 8 bases and J gave up 4 bases, with 17 bases separating them. The germline CDR1 and CDR2 sequences are GTSNPN and SVGIG (reference sequence). CDR3 sequence: CAVNLQALYGYTF. In DNA, the CDR3 is TGTGCCGTAAATCTACAGGCCCTCTATGGCTACACCTTC.

By its share, this clonotype is medium-sized (0.01 to 0.1%). The chain employs TRBV12-3 or TRBV12-4 and TRBJ2-1; D remains ambiguous. The V end lost 4 bases, the J end lost 6 bases, and 1 base lay between the germline ends. CDR3 size: 10 residues. The CDR3 is CASSSNEQFF. The CDR3 DNA follows: TGTGCCAGCAGTTCCAATGAGCAGTTCTTC.